This TCR beta chain was identified in a study of blood T cell repertoires in COVID-19. Study-level information: From the United States, Italy and Spain came samples of acute and convalescent COVID-19. T cells, B-cell-depleted T cells, or PBMCs provided the cDNA or gDNA that served as material.

Original processing methods: Estimated nucleated cell counts came from reference gene primer amplification. The assay was immunoSEQ multiplex PCR, and TCRdb's table has in-frame clones only and misses some. Clone size and the V and J calls come from that table; the DNA yielded D and trimming. The sample has under 85,000 clones; approximately 80% are singletons. Input material: peripheral blood. The TCR originated in a man in his sixties with active or convalescent COVID-19.

CDR3: CASSTRRGASDEQFF. In DNA form, the CDR3 reads TGTGCCAGCAGTACCCGCAGGGGGGCCTCGGATGAGCAGTTCTTC. V is TRBV6-5 and J is TRBJ2-1; D is possibly TRBD1 (7 bases). Germline V lookup: CDR1 MNHEY, CDR2 SVGAGI. V lost 5 bases to trimming and J lost 8 bases, with 19 bases between them. This CDR3 has 15 amino acids.